Listed below are T cell receptor beta chains from one sample, sequenced in a study of blood T cells in healthy people across ages. From the 5' RACE reads, TCRdb called clonotypes with MiXCR, one entry per CDR3 protein. The profile shows 780,000 or so distinct CDR3 sequences, approximately 60% of them singletons. The sequencing input was blood. Every receptor here comes from a man aged 40-49 years in good health. The CDR3 runs from the conserved cysteine through the conserved F or W. D genes are given only for firm matches. The size field is filled for only some rows; it gives once, few, many or a size class.

abundance | d_gene | j_gene | v_gene | CDR3aa | CDR3nt
NA | TRBD1 | TRBJ2-3 | TRBV4-1 | CASSHGDRGGTDTQYF | TGCGCCAGCAGCCATGGGGACAGGGGCGGCACAGATACGCAGTATTTT
NA | NA | TRBJ1-1 | TRBV7-9 | CASSLIWTVRDDREAFF | TGTGCCAGCAGCTTGATTTGGACAGTTAGAGATGATCGTGAAGCTTTCTTT
NA | NA | TRBJ1-4 | TRBV28 | CASSFFGVGEGTNEKLFF | TGTGCCAGCAGTTTTTTTGGGGTAGGAGAGGGGACTAATGAAAAACTGTTTTTT
NA | NA | TRBJ2-3 | TRBV14 | CASSQVGFPLDTQYF | TGTGCCAGCAGCCAAGTCGGCTTCCCATTAGATACGCAGTATTTT
NA | TRBD1 | TRBJ1-2 | TRBV7-8 | CASSSLRDRGRGYTF | TGTGCCAGCAGCTCCCTAAGGGACAGGGGGCGCGGCTACACCTTC
NA | NA | TRBJ2-5 | TRBV7-2 | CASSSRVGATETQYF | TGTGCCAGCAGCTCTAGAGTTGGGGCTACGGAGACCCAGTACTTC
NA | NA | TRBJ2-1 | TRBV29-1 | CSVAPGVNEQFF | TGCAGCGTTGCTCCAGGGGTAAATGAGCAGTTCTTC
NA | NA | TRBJ2-1 | TRBV29-1 | CSVEGLRSYNEQFF | TGCAGCGTTGAAGGTCTCCGCTCCTACAATGAGCAGTTCTTC
NA | NA | TRBJ2-2 | TRBV9 | CASSSLGETGELFF | TGTGCCAGCAGCTCATTAGGGGAGACCGGGGAGCTGTTTTTT
NA | NA | TRBJ2-5 | TRBV7-9 | CASSQSPSETQYF | TGTGCCAGCAGCCAAAGCCCTTCTGAGACCCAGTACTTC
NA | NA | TRBJ2-7 | TRBV7-6 | CASSLPEDLAGMTGSYEQYF | TGTGCCAGCAGCTTACCCGAAGACCTGGCGGGAATGACAGGTTCCTACGAGCAGTACTTC
NA | TRBD2 | TRBJ2-7 | TRBV4-1 | CASSQEEGLAGSDEQYF | TGCGCCAGCAGCCAAGAAGAGGGGTTAGCGGGCTCAGACGAGCAGTACTTC
NA | TRBD2 | TRBJ2-1 | TRBV27 | CASNPLAVSSYNEQFF | TGTGCCAGCAATCCCCTAGCGGTAAGCTCCTACAATGAGCAGTTCTTC
NA | TRBD1 | TRBJ1-4 | TRBV25-1 | CASTGGGDEKLFF | TGTGCCAGCACAGGGGGAGGGGATGAAAAACTGTTTTTT
NA | NA | TRBJ2-5 | TRBV5-6 | CASSPRTLNRETQYF | TGTGCCAGCAGTCCACGGACACTCAACCGAGAGACCCAGTACTTC
NA | TRBD2 | TRBJ2-7 | TRBV12-3/TRBV12-4 | CASSPTGGPYNEQYF | TGTGCCAGCAGTCCGACGGGGGGGCCCTACAATGAGCAGTACTTC
NA | NA | TRBJ2-7 | TRBV5-5 | CASSLVKEQYF | TGTGCCAGCAGCTTGGTTAAGGAGCAGTACTTC
NA | NA | TRBJ1-2 | TRBV27 | CASSSAAGQPYGYTF | TGTGCCAGCAGTTCAGCAGCGGGCCAGCCGTATGGCTACACCTTC
NA | TRBD2 | TRBJ2-1 | TRBV6-5 | CASSYLGLAGDLNEQFF | TGTGCCAGCAGTTACCTGGGACTAGCGGGAGATTTAAATGAGCAGTTCTTC
few | TRBD1 | TRBJ2-1 | TRBV28 | CASSSRDRGDNEQFF | TGTGCCAGCAGTTCCCGGGACAGGGGAGACAATGAGCAGTTCTTC
NA | NA | TRBJ2-1 | TRBV11-3 | CASSLDAGANNEQFF | TGTGCCAGCAGCTTAGATGCGGGGGCCAACAATGAGCAGTTCTTC
NA | TRBD1 | TRBJ2-4 | TRBV28 | CASSLDRGVVAKNIQYF | TGTGCCAGCAGTTTGGACAGGGGGGTCGTAGCCAAAAACATTCAGTACTTC
NA | TRBD1 | TRBJ1-1 | TRBV29-1 | CSVGRGQINTEAFF | TGCAGCGTTGGAAGGGGACAGATAAACACTGAAGCTTTCTTT
few | NA | TRBJ2-7 | TRBV7-8 | CASSRTDSSYEQYF | TGTGCCAGCAGCCGTACGGACAGCTCCTACGAGCAGTACTTC
NA | NA | TRBJ1-2 | TRBV7-6 | CATTKGLNYGYTF | TGTGCCACCACAAAAGGTTTAAACTATGGCTACACCTTC
NA | NA | TRBJ2-7 | TRBV2 | CASNKQRSSYNEQYF | TGTGCCAGCAACAAACAGAGAAGCTCCTACAATGAGCAGTACTTC
few | NA | TRBJ2-1 | TRBV27 | CASSHTSGINEQFF | TGTGCCAGCAGCCATACGAGTGGTATCAATGAGCAGTTCTTC
NA | NA | TRBJ2-5 | TRBV5-1 | CASSRTVRVDNEQYF | TGCGCCAGCAGTCGGACTGTCCGGGTGGACAATGAGCAGTACTTC
NA | NA | TRBJ1-4 | TRBV9 | CASSAGRGNEKLFF | TGTGCCAGCAGCGCGGGGAGGGGGAATGAAAAACTGTTTTTT
few | TRBD2 | TRBJ2-7 | TRBV6-2/TRBV6-3 | CASSYRLAGGPEQYF | TGTGCCAGCAGTTACCGGCTAGCGGGAGGGCCTGAGCAGTACTTC
NA | NA | TRBJ2-3 | TRBV20-1 | CSAPGPSTDTQYF | TGCAGTGCTCCCGGGCCAAGCACAGATACGCAGTATTTT
NA | NA | TRBJ2-6 | TRBV5-6 | CASSFGWQINIGANVLTF | TGTGCCAGCAGCTTCGGCTGGCAGATCAACATAGGGGCCAACGTCCTGACTTTC
NA | NA | TRBJ2-7 | TRBV20-1 | CSASLLSEGSVSYEQYF | TGCAGTGCTAGTCTCTTGTCGGAAGGTAGCGTCTCCTACGAGCAGTACTTC
NA | NA | TRBJ2-5 | TRBV6-2/TRBV6-3 | CASSAAPPGFRETQYF | TGTGCCAGCAGTGCGGCCCCTCCGGGATTCCGAGAGACCCAGTACTTC
once | NA | TRBJ2-5 | TRBV18 | CASSPERETQYF | TGTGCCAGCTCACCAGAGAGGGAGACCCAGTACTTC
once | NA | TRBJ1-6 | TRBV12-3/TRBV12-4 | CASSLSTTNVGESPLHF | TGTGCCAGCAGTTTATCCACGACAAACGTGGGAGAATCACCCCTCCACTTT
NA | TRBD2 | TRBJ2-5 | TRBV5-1 | CASSSGTSGKDEQYF | TGCGCCAGCAGCTCCGGGACTAGCGGGAAAGATGAGCAGTACTTC
NA | NA | TRBJ2-3 | TRBV20-1 | CSANLRAASTDTQYF | TGCAGTGCTAACCTTCGGGCCGCTAGCACAGATACGCAGTATTTT
NA | NA | TRBJ2-1 | TRBV28 | CASSSRGWGDEQFF | TGTGCCAGCAGTTCACGGGGATGGGGCGATGAGCAGTTCTTC
NA | TRBD2 | TRBJ2-1 | TRBV5-4 | CASRLIGGYNEQFF | TGTGCCAGCCGACTCATCGGGGGGTACAATGAGCAGTTCTTC